The 3 T cell receptor beta chains reported below all come from one sample, sequenced in a study of blood T cell repertoires in COVID-19. The table came from immunoSEQ multiplex PCR; TCRdb's copy has only in-frame clones and leaves some out. This table has more than 250,000 clones, approximately 89% appearing once. Source material: peripheral blood. Every receptor here comes from a young woman with COVID-19, enrolled during active disease.

V is TRBV19 and J is TRBJ2-5, with a possible D match to TRBD1 (6 bases). The CDR3 is 12 amino acids. CDR1 is LNHDA and CDR2 is SQIVND in the germline V gene (reference sequence). Trimming took off 7 bases at V and 1 base at J, with 7 bases between the two ends. The chain's CDR3 is CASMGAQETQYF. The DNA for the CDR3 is TGTGCCAGTATGGGGGCCCAAGAGACCCAGTACTTC. The entire variable domain, with the rest obtained from reference TRBV19 and TRBJ2-5, is as follows: DGGITQSPKYLFRKEGQNVTLSCEQNLNHDAMYWYRQDPGQGLRLIYYSQIVNDFQKGDIAEGYSVSREKKESFPLTVTSAQKNPTAFYLCASMGAQETQYFGPGTRLLVL.

This clone was counted a single time. V and J are TRBV19 and TRBJ1-2; D possibly corresponds to TRBD1 (5 bases). From germline, CDR1 is LNHDA and CDR2 SQIVND (reference sequence). The V end lost 6 bases, the J end lost 6 bases, and 17 bases lay between the germline ends. The CDR3 is 14 amino acids. CDR3 coding DNA: TGTGCCAGTAGAACGGAAGGGGTAGCCCATGGCTACACCTTC. Protein sequence: CASRTEGVAHGYTF.

CDR3 sequence: CATTTGTEYGYTF. DNA of the CDR3: TGTGCCACCACCACCGGGACAGAATATGGCTACACCTTC. The chain recombines TRBV10-3 with TRBJ1-2, with 7 bases fitting TRBD1. V lost 10 bases and J lost 5; bases outside the gene matches: 10. The CDR3 is made up of 13 amino acids. Germline V gives CDR1 ENHRY, CDR2 SYGVKD.